The clone carrying this TCR beta chain was detected only once. Its specificity is not known. The data are from a study of CD4+ T cells in melanoma. Study-level results: A reported correlation linked neoantigen-specific CD4+ T cells to CD8+, macrophage and B cell function.

This table comes from immunoSEQ multiplex PCR, and its TCRdb copy is limited to in-frame clones, with some not included. The top ten hold approximately 5% of the sample, which has tens of thousands of clones, almost 70% seen once. V gave up 4 bases and J gave up 3 bases, with 7 bases separating them. Germline loops: CDR1 SQVTM, CDR2 ANQGSEA. The CDR3 loop spans 11 amino acids. The material sequenced was tumor tissue. This clonotype was obtained from a human donor with melanoma. J is TRBJ2-7 and V is TRBV29-1; D is unclear. The CDR3 DNA follows: TGCAGCGTTGGTGGAGACTACGAGCAGTACTTC. Translating it yields CSVGGDYEQYF.